This TCR beta chain was found in a study of memory CD4+ T cells and cytomegalovirus serostatus. The sort gate was single viable CD3+CD4+CD8-CD45RO+ cells for memory CD4+ T cells. The sample holds one count of this clone. The CDR3 length is 16 residues. Trimming took 6 bases from V and 4 from J; bases not matched to a gene: 9. CDR1 and CDR2 from the germline V gene are SNHLY and FYNNEI. This table comes from immunoSEQ multiplex PCR, and its TCRdb copy is limited to in-frame clones, with some not included. The table has 40,000 to 50,000 clones, approximately 74% seen once. The V gene is TRBV2, the J gene TRBJ2-2; 9 bases align to TRBD1. The sequenced sample consisted of memory CD4+ T cells from blood. The sequence derives from an adult in good health and CMV-seropositive. The CDR3 DNA follows: TGTGCCAGCAGGAAACAGGGGGCGAGGAGCACCGGGGAGCTGTTTTTT. Amino acids: CASRKQGARSTGELFF.